The 16 T cell receptor beta chains below all came from one sample that was sequenced in a study of CD8+ T cells in alopecia areata. In each case, RNA was isolated and then reverse transcribed into cDNA as the sequencing template. Data came from immunoSEQ multiplex PCR; TCRdb stores just in-frame clones and leaves some out. In the table there are hundreds of thousands of clones, more than 55% of which are singletons. Regarding treatment: oral pan-JAK inhibitor, 5-10 mg twice daily. The source material was CD4+ T cells sorted from blood, sampled between weeks 43 and 45, from a patient treated with tofacitinib. All receptors come from a human donor with alopecia areata.

This chain uses TRBV7-3 with TRBJ1-1; D is unclear. The germline gives CDR1 SGHTA, CDR2 FQGTGA. The CDR3 runs to 15 residues. The V and J ends lost 3 bases and 4 bases respectively, with 15 bases between them. Here the CDR3 DNA reads TGTGCCAGCAGCTTCTTCCCTCGGGGTCGCACTGAAGCTTTCTTT. Translation: CASSFFPRGRTEAFF.

V usage is TRBV18 and J usage is TRBJ2-1, with 12 bases that match TRBD2. The length of the CDR3 is 17 residues. With 6 bases clipped from V and 1 base from J, the junction kept 7 bases outside the gene matches. From germline, CDR1 is KGHSH and CDR2 LQKENI. The DNA of the CDR3 is TGTGCCAGCTCCCTGACTAGCGGGGGCTCATCCTACAATGAGCAGTTCTTC. This encodes CASSLTSGGSSYNEQFF.

This rearrangement joins TRBV29-1 to TRBJ1-1, with D possibly matching TRBD1 (5 bases). Trimming removed 5 bases at V and 0 bases at J, with 19 bases between. CDR1 and CDR2 (germline): SQVTM, ANQGSEA. This CDR3 region has 16 residues. The CDR3 bases are TGCAGCGTTCGACAGCCGGCAGCTACTATGAACACTGAAGCTTTCTTT. Amino acids: CSVRQPAATMNTEAFF.

This clone occurred many times. The chain combines TRBV11-2 with TRBJ1-6; D is unclear. V lost 5 bases and J 0 bases, leaving 11 bases between the germline ends. Germline V lookup: CDR1 SGHAT, CDR2 FQNNGV. CDR3 length equals 16 residues. CDR3 loop: CASSQRTSSYNSPLHF. In nucleotides, the CDR3 is TGTGCCAGCAGCCAAAGGACGAGCTCCTATAATTCACCCCTCCACTTT.

CDR3 sequence (DNA): TGCAGCGTTAGCAGGACAGCTGAGAACACTGAAGCTTTCTTT. This sequence encodes CSVSRTAENTEAFF. This chain links TRBV29-1 with TRBJ1-1; D possibly corresponds to TRBD1 (6 bases). Germline values: CDR1 SQVTM, CDR2 ANQGSEA. Trimming removed 5 bases from V and 1 base from J, with 14 bases in between. The CDR3 has 14 residues. The full variable domain, completed using reference TRBV29-1 and TRBJ1-1, is SAVISQKPSRDICQRGTSLTIQCQVDSQVTMMFWYRQQPGQSLTLIATANQGSEATYESGFVIDKFPISRPNLTFSTLTVSNMSPEDSSIYLCSVSRTAENTEAFFGQGTRLTVV.

The genes are TRBV9 and TRBJ1-6, with a weak D call TRBD1 (5 bases). Trimming pared 2 bases from V and 9 bases from J, leaving 12 bases between. CDR3 length equals 14 residues. CDR1 is SGDLS, CDR2 YYNGEE, per germline. DNA for the CDR3: TGTGCCAGCAGCGTCTCTCCAGGGTTTTCACCCCTCCACTTT. As protein: CASSVSPGFSPLHF.

There are a few counts of this clone. Different DNA sequences within this sample yield the same CDR3. This chain uses TRBV7-2 with TRBJ1-1; unclear D gene. V was shortened by 2 bases and J by 4 bases, with 8 bases between the two germline ends. The CDR3 contains 13 residues. Germline V gives CDR1 SGHTA, CDR2 FQGNSA. The DNA for the CDR3 is TGTGCCAGCAGCTTAACGGGAGTCACTGAAGCTTTCTTT. The encoded protein is CASSLTGVTEAFF.

This clone has a handful of counts. The J gene is TRBJ2-5, the V gene TRBV5-1, with D perhaps being TRBD1 or TRBD2 (5 bases each). This CDR3 is 15 amino acids long. Germline CDR1 and CDR2: SGHRS and YFSETQ. Deletions cut 5 bases from V and 2 bases from J, with 16 bases between. The CDR3 region has the DNA TGCGCCAGCAGTCGCGTCCGGGACCTTCAAGAGACCCAGTACTTC. This translates into CASSRVRDLQETQYF.

The chain uses TRBV7-8 and TRBJ2-2; D gene ambiguous. This CDR3 is built from 12 residues. Germline V gives CDR1 SGHVS, CDR2 FQNEAQ. V lost 6 bases, J lost 3 bases, and 5 bases lay in between. DNA of the CDR3: TGTGCCAGCAGTCGGGACACCGGGGAGCTGTTTTTT. Translating gives CASSRDTGELFF.

This clone showed up just once. This sequence joins TRBV30 and TRBJ1-2; 7 bases fit TRBD1. The CDR3 is 12 amino acids. Unmatched junction bases numbered 6, after V lost 3 bases and J lost 8 bases. Germline V gives CDR1 GTSNPN, CDR2 SVGIG (reference sequence). The CDR3 DNA sequence: TGTGCCTGGAGGCGGCAGGGGGACGGCTACACCTTC. Protein: CAWRRQGDGYTF.

This clone was seen ten or more times. CDR3 region: CASSGGLNTGELFF. CDR3 nucleotide sequence: TGTGCCAGTAGTGGGGGTCTGAACACCGGGGAGCTGTTTTTT. The chain joins TRBV19 to TRBJ2-2, with D possibly called TRBD1 or TRBD2 (5 bases each). V lost 5 bases and J 1 base, leaving 8 bases between the germline ends. The CDR3 sequence is 14 residues long. Germline V lookup: CDR1 LNHDA, CDR2 SQIVND (reference sequence).

There are a few counts of this clone. The J gene is TRBJ1-5, the V gene TRBV16; 7 bases match TRBD1. This CDR3 contains 17 residues. Germline CDR1 reads KGHSY; CDR2 reads FQNENV. After removal of 2 bases from V and 1 base from J, the junction contained 8 bases not matched to a gene. The CDR3 loop reads CASSQRLGTVSNQPQHF. CDR3 bases: TGTGCCAGCAGCCAAAGACTGGGGACAGTAAGCAATCAGCCCCAGCATTTT.

The chain combines TRBV30 with TRBJ1-2; weak D call: TRBD1 (5 bases). From germline, CDR1 is GTSNPN and CDR2 SVGIG (reference sequence). The CDR3 totals 10 residues. In DNA form, the CDR3 reads TGTGCGGGGGAGGGTAATGGCTACACCTTC. It specifies CAGEGNGYTF.

The rearrangement uses TRBV28 and TRBJ1-5; D is ambiguous. Germline values: CDR1 MDHEN, CDR2 SYDVKM. V shed 2 bases and J shed 3 bases, with 2 bases lying between them. The CDR3 totals 12 residues. CDR3 sequence reads: CASSLINQPQHF. CDR3 nucleotide sequence: TGTGCCAGCAGTTTAATCAATCAGCCCCAGCATTTT.

This clone was detected a few times. J is TRBJ1-2 and V is TRBV4-3, with D uncertain. Trimming removed 0 bases from V and 5 bases from J, with 19 bases in between. The CDR3 length is 17 residues. Germline V gene sequence: CDR1 LGHNA, CDR2 YSLEER. The CDR3 is CASSQDMRSGRGYGYTF. The DNA of the CDR3 is TGCGCCAGCAGCCAAGATATGAGGAGCGGGCGGGGTTATGGCTACACCTTC.

The chain links TRBV27 to TRBJ2-3; 7 nucleotides line up with TRBD2. The CDR3 consists of 15 residues. With V trimmed by 8 bases and J by 5 bases, 13 bases remained unmatched. Looked up from germline, CDR1 is MNHEY and CDR2 is SMNVEV (reference sequence). The CDR3 nucleotides are TGTGCCAGCGGGAGCGGGACTACCTTAAAAGATACGCAGTATTTT. Amino acids: CASGSGTTLKDTQYF.